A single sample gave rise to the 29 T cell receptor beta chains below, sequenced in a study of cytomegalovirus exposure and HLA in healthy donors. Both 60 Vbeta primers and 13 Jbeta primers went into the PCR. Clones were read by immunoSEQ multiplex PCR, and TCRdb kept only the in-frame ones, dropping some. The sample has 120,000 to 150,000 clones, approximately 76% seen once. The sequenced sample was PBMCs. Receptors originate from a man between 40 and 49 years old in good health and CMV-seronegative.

CDR3 sequence (DNA): TGTGCCAGCAGCTTAGGGAGGGGACAGGGTACCACTAATGAAAAACTGTTTTTT. This sequence encodes CASSLGRGQGTTNEKLFF. The J gene is TRBJ1-4, the V gene TRBV7-9, with 9 bases identical to TRBD1. This CDR3 is built from 18 residues. Germline CDR1 SEHNR, CDR2 FQNEAQ (reference sequence). With V trimmed by 1 base and J by 2 bases, 8 bases remained unmatched.

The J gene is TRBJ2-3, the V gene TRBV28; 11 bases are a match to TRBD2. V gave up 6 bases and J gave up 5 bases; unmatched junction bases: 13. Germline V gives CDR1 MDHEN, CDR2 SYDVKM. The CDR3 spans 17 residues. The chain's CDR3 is CASRPLLAGGRGDTQYF. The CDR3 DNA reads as TGTGCCAGCAGGCCTCTCTTAGCGGGGGGGCGGGGAGATACGCAGTATTTT.

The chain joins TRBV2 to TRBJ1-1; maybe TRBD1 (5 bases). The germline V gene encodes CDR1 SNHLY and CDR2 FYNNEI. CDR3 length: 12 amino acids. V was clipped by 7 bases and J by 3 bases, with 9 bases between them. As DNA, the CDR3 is TGTGCCAGCAAGGCAGGGTACACTGAAGCTTTCTTT. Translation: CASKAGYTEAFF.

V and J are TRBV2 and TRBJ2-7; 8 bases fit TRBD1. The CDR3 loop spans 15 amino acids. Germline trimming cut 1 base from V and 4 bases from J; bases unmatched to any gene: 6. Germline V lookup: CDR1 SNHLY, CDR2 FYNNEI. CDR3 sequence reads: CASSEGGTGLYEQYF. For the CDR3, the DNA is TGTGCCAGCAGTGAAGGCGGGACAGGACTTTACGAGCAGTACTTC.

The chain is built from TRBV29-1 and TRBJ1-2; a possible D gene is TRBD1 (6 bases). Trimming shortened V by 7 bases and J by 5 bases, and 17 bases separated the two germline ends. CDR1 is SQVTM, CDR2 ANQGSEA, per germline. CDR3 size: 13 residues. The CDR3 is CSAILQGWYGYTF. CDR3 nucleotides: TGCAGCGCTATCCTACAGGGATGGTATGGCTACACCTTC.

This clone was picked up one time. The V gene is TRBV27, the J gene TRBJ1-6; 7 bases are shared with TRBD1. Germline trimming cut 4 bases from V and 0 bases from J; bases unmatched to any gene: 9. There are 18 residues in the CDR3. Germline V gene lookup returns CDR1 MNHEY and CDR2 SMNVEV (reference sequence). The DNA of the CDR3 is TGTGCCAGCAGTTCCGCGGCGCAGGGGGACTCCTATAATTCACCCCTCCACTTT. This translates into CASSSAAQGDSYNSPLHF.

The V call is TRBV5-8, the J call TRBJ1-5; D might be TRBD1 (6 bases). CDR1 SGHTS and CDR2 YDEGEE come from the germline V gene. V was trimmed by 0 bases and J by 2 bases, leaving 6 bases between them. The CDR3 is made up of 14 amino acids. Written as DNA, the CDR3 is TGTGCCAGCAGCTTGGCAGGGGGCAATCAGCCCCAGCATTTT. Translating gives CASSLAGGNQPQHF.

CDR3 sequence: CASSKDDPCGRAYNEQFF. CDR3 DNA: TGTGCCAGCAGCAAAGATGACCCATGCGGGAGGGCCTACAATGAGCAGTTCTTC. The chain uses TRBV21-1 and TRBJ2-1; the table calls TRBD2, which could not be checked here. TRBV21-1 is a documented pseudogene. This CDR3 comprises 18 residues.

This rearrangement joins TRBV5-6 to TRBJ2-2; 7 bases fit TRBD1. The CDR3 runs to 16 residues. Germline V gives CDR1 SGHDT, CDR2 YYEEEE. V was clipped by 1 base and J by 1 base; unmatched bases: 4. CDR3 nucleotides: TGTGCCAGCAGCTTGTTGCAGGGGGTGAACACCGGGGAGCTGTTTTTT. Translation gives CASSLLQGVNTGELFF.

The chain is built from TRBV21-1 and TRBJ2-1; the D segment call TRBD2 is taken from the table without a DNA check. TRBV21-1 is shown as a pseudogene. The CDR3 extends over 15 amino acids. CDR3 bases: TGTGCCAGCAGCATCCGACTCCCCTGGTACAATGAGCAGTTCTTC. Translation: CASSIRLPWYNEQFF.

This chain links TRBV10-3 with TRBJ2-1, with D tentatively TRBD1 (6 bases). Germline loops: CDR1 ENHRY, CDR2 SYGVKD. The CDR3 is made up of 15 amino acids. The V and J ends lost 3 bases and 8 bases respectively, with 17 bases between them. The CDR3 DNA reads TGTGCCATCAGTGATTCGGTATCAGGGGTTGATGAGCAGTTCTTC. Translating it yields CAISDSVSGVDEQFF.

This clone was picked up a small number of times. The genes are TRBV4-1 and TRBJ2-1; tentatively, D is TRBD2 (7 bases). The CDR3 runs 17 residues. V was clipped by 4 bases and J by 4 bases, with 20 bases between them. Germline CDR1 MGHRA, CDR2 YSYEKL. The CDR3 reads CASSLASSGGAYNEQFF. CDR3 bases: TGCGCCAGCAGCCTTGCAAGTTCTGGGGGGGCGTACAATGAGCAGTTCTTC.

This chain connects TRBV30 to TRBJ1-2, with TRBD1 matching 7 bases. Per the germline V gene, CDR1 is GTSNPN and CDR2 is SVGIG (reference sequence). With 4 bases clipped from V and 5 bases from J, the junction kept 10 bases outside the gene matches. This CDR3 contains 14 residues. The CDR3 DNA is TGTGCCTGGAATACAGGGGCCGCCAAGTATGGCTACACCTTC. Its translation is CAWNTGAAKYGYTF.

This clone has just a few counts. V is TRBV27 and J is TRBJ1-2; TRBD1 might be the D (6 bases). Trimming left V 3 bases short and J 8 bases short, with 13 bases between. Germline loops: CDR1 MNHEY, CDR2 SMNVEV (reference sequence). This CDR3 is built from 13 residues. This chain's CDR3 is CASSFGQTSGYTF. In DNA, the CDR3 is TGTGCCAGCAGTTTTGGACAGACCTCCGGCTACACCTTC.

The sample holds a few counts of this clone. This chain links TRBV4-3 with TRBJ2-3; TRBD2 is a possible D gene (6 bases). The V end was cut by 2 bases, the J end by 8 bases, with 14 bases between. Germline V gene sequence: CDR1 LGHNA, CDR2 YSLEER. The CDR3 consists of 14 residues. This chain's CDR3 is CASSQTGTLATQYF. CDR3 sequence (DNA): TGCGCCAGCAGCCAAACCGGGACTCTCGCTACGCAGTATTTT.

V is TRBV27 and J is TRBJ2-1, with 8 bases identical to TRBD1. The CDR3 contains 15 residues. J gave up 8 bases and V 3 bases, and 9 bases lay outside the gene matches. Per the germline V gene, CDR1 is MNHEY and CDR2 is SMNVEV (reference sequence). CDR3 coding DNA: TGTGCCAGCAGTTTGCAGGACAGGGTCTTAGATGAGCAGTTCTTC. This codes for CASSLQDRVLDEQFF.

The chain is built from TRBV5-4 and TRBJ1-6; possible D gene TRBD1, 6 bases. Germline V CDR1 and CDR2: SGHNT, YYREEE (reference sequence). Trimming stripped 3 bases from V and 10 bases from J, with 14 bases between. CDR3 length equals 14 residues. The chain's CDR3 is CASSSSGQSSPLHF. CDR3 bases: TGTGCCAGCAGCTCGTCGGGACAAAGCTCACCCCTCCACTTT. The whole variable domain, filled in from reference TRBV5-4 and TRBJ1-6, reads ETGVTQSPTHLIKTRGQQVTLRCSSQSGHNTVSWYQQALGQGPQFIFQYYREEENGRGNFPPRFSGLQFPNYSSELNVNALELDDSALYLCASSSSGQSSPLHFGNGTRLTVT.

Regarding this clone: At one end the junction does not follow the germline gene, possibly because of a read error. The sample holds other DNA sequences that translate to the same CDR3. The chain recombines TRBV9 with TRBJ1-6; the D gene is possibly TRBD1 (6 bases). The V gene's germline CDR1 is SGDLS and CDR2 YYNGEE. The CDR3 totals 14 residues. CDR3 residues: CASGKGEYNSPLHF. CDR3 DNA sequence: TGTGCCAGCGGAAAGGGGGAATATAATTCACCCCTCCACTTC.

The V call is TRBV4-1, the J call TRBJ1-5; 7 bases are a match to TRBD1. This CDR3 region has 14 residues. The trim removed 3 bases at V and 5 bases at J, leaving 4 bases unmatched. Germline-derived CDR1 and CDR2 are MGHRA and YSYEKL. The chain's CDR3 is CASSQTQGDQPQHF. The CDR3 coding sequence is TGCGCCAGCAGCCAGACCCAGGGGGATCAGCCCCAGCATTTT.

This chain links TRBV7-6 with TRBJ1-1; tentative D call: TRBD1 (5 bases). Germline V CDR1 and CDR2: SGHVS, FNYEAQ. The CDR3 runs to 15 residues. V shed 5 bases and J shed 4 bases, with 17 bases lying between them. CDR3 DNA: TGTGCCAGCAGCCGCGGGGGATCGATGGGCACTGAAGCTTTCTTT. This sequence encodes CASSRGGSMGTEAFF.

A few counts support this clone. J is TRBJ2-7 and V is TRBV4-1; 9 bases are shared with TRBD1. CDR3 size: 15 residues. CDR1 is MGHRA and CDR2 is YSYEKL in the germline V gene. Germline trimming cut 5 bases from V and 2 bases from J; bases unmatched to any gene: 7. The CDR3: CASSSAGTGPYEQYF. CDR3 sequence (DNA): TGCGCCAGCAGCTCCGCCGGGACAGGGCCCTACGAGCAGTACTTC.

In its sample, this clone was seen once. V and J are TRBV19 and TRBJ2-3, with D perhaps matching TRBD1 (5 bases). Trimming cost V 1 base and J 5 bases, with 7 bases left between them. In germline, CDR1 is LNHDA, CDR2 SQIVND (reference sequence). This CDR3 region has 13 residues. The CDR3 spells CASSIARGDTQYF. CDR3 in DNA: TGTGCCAGTAGTATAGCTAGGGGAGATACGCAGTATTTT.

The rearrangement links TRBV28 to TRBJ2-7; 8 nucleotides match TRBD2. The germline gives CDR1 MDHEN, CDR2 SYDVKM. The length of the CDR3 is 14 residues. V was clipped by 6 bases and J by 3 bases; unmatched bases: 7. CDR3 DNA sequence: TGTGCCAGCAGAAGACGGGGGGGGGACTACGAGCAGTACTTC. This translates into CASRRRGGDYEQYF.

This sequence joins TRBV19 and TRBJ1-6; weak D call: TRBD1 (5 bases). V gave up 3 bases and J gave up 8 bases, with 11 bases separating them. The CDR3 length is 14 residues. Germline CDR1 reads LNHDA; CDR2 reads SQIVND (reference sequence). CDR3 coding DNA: TGTGCCAGTAGTATTCGTCCGGGGGATTCACCCCTCCACTTT. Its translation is CASSIRPGDSPLHF.

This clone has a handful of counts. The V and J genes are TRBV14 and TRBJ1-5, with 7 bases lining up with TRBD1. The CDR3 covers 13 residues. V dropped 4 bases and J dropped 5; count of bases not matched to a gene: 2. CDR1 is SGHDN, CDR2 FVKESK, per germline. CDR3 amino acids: CASSLQGYQPQHF. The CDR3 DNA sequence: TGTGCCAGCAGCCTACAGGGGTATCAGCCCCAGCATTTT.

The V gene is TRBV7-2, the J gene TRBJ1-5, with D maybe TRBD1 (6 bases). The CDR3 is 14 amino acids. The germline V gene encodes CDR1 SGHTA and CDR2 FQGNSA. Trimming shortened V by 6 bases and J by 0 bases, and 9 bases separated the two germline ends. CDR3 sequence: CASRRQDSNQPQHF. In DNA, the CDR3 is TGTGCCAGCAGGCGACAGGATAGCAATCAGCCCCAGCATTTT.

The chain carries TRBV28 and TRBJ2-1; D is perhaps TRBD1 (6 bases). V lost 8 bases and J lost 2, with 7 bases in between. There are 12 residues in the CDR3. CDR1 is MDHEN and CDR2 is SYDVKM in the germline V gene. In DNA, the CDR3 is TGTGCCAGCGGGGGCCCCTACAATGAGCAGTTCTTC. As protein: CASGGPYNEQFF.

The CDR3 sequence: CASRTGTEYSPLHF. CDR3 nucleotides: TGTGCCAGCAGGACCGGGACAGAGTATTCACCCCTCCACTTT. The chain couples TRBV6-5 to TRBJ1-6, with 7 bases that match TRBD1. The CDR3 length is 14 residues. V dropped 6 bases and J dropped 8; count of bases not matched to a gene: 7. Germline CDR1 MNHEY, CDR2 SVGAGI.

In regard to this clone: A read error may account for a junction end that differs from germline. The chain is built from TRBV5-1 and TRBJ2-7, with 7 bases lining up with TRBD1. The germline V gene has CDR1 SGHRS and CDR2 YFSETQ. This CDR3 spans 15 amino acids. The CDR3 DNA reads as TGCGCCAGCAGCTTGGCAGGGGGAGAAGGTTACGGGCAGTACTTC. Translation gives CASSLAGGEGYGQYF.